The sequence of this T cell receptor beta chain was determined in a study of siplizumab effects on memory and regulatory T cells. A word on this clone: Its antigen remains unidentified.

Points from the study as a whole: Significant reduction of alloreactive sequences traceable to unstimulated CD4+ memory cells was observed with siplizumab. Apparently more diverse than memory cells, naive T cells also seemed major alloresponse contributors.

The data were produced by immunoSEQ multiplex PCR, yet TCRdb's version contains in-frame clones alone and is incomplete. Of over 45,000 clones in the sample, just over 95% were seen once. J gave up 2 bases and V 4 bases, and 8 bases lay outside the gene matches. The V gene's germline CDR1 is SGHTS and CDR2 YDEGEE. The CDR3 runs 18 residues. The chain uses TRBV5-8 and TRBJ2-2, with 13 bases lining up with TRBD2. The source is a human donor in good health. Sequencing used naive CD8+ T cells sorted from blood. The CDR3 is CASSRTSGSGPNTGELFF. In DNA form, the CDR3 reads TGTGCCAGCAGCAGGACTAGCGGGAGTGGTCCCAACACCGGGGAGCTGTTTTTT.